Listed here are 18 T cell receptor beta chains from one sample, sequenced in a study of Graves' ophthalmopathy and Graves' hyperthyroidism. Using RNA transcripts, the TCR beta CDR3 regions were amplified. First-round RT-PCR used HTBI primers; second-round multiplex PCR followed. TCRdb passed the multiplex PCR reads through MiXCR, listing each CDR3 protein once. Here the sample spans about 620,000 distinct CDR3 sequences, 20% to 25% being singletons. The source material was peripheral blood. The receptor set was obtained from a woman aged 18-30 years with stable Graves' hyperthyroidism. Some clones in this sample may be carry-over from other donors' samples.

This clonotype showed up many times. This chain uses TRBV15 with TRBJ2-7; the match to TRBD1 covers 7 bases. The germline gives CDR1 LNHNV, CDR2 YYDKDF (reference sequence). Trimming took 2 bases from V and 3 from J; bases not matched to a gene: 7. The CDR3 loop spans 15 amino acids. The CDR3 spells CATSRLTGVGYEQYF. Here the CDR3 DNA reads TGTGCCACCAGCAGATTAACAGGGGTGGGCTACGAGCAGTACTTC.

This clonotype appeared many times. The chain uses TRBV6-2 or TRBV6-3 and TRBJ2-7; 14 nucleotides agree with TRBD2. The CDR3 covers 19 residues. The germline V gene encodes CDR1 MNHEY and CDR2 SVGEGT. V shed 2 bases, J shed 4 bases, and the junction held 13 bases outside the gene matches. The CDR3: CASSYPGTSGGPHRYEQYF. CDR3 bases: TGTGCCAGCAGTTACCCAGGGACTAGCGGGGGACCTCATCGGTACGAGCAGTACTTC.

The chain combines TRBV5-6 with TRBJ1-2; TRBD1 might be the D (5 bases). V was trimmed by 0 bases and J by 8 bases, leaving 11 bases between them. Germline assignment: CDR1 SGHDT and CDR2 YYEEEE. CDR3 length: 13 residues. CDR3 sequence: CASSLVTGGGYTF. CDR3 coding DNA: TGTGCCAGCAGCTTGGTCACAGGCGGCGGCTACACCTTC.

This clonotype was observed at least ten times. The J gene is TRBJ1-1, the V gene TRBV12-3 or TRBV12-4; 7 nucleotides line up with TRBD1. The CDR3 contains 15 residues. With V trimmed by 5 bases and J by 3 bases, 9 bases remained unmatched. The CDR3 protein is CASSPWDSGYTEAFF. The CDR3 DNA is TGTGCCAGCAGTCCGTGGGACAGTGGGTACACTGAAGCTTTCTTT.

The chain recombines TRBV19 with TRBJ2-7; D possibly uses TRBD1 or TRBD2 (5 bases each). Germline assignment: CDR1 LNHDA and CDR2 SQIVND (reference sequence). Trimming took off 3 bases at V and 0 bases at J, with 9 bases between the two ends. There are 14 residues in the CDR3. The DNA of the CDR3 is TGTGCCAGTAGTATTGGGGGTCCCTCCTACGAGCAGTACTTC. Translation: CASSIGGPSYEQYF. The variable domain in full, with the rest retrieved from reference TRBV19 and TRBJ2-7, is DGGITQSPKYLFRKEGQNVTLSCEQNLNHDAMYWYRQDPGQGLRLIYYSQIVNDFQKGDIAEGYSVSREKKESFPLTVTSAQKNPTAFYLCASSIGGPSYEQYFGPGTRLTVT.

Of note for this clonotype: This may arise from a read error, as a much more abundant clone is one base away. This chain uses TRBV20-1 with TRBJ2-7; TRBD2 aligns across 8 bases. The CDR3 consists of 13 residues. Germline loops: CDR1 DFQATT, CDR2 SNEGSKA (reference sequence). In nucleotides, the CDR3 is TGCAGTACTAGAGAGCGGGAGTCCTACGAGCAGTACTTC. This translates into CSTRERESYEQYF.

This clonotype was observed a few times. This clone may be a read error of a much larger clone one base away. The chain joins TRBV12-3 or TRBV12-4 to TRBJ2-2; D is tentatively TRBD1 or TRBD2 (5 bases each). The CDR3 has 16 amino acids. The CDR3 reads CASSRTQVTNTGELCF. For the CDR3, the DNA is TGTGCCAGCAGTCGCACACAGGTTACGAACACCGGGGAGCTGTGTTTT.

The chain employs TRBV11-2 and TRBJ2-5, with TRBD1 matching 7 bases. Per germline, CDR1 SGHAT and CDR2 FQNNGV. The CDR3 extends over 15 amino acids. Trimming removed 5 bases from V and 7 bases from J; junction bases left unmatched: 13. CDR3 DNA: TGTGCCAGCAGCCCTAACCCGACAGGGTTCGGGACCCAGTACTTC. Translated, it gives CASSPNPTGFGTQYF.

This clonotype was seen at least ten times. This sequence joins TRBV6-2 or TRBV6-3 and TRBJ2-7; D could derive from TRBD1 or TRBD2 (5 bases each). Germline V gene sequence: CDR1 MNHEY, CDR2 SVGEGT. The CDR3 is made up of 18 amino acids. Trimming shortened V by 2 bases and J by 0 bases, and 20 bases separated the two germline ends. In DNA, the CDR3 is TGTGCCAGCAGTTACCTCTCGTGGGGCGGTGGGAGCTCCTACGAGCAGTACTTC. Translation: CASSYLSWGGGSSYEQYF.

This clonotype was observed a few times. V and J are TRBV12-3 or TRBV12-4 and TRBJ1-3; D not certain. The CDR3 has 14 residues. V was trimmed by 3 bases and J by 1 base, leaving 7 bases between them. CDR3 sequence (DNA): TGTGCCAGCAGTTTTGCAGCGTCTGGAAACACCATATATTTT. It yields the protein CASSFAASGNTIYF.

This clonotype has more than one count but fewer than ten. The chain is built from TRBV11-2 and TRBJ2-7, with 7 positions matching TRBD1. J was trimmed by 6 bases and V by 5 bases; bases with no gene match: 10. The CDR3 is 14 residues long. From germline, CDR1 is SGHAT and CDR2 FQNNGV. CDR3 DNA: TGTGCCAGCAGCGTTCGGCGACAGGGCGGCGAGCAGTACTTC. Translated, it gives CASSVRRQGGEQYF. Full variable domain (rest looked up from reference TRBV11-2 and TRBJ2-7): EAGVAQSPRYKIIEKRQSVAFWCNPISGHATLYWYQQILGQGPKLLIQFQNNGVVDDSQLPKDRFSAERLKGVDSTLKIQPAKLEDSAVYLCASSVRRQGGEQYFGPGTRLTVT.

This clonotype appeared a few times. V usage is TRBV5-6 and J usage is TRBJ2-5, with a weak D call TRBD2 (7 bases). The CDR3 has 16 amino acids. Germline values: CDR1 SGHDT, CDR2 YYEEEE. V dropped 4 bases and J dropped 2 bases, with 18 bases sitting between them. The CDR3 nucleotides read TGTGCCAGCAGCCAGGAGGGGGGGCCGGTGCAAGAGACCCAGTACTTC. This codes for CASSQEGGPVQETQYF.

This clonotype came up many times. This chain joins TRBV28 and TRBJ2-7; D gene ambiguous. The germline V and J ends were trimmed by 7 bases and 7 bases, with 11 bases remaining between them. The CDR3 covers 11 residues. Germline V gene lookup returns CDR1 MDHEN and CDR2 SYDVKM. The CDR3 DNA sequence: TGTGCCAGCACCGGAAATAGGGAGCAGTACTTC. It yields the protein CASTGNREQYF. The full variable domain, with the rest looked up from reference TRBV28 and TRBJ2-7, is DVKVTQSSRYLVKRTGEKVFLECVQDMDHENMFWYRQDPGLGLRLIYFSYDVKMKEKGDIPEGYSVSREKKERFSLILESASTNQTSMYLCASTGNREQYFGPGTRLTVT.

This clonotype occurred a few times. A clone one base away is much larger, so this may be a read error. The CDR3, as DNA: TGTGCCGGCAGTTTAGGGGGAGGGGACATCAGGGAGCAGTACTTC. This translates into CAGSLGGGDIREQYF. The V call is TRBV28, the J call TRBJ2-7, with D maybe TRBD2 (7 bases). The CDR3 has 15 amino acids. Per germline, CDR1 MDHEN and CDR2 SYDVKM.

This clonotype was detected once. CDR3 coding DNA: TGCAGTGCTAGAGACGGACATAGGGGCTACACCTTC. Amino acids: CSARDGHRGYTF. This chain joins TRBV20-1 and TRBJ1-2; D is possibly TRBD1 (5 bases). The V gene's germline CDR1 is DFQATT and CDR2 SNEGSKA (reference sequence). Trimming stripped 0 bases from V and 8 bases from J, with 10 bases between. This CDR3 is 12 amino acids long.

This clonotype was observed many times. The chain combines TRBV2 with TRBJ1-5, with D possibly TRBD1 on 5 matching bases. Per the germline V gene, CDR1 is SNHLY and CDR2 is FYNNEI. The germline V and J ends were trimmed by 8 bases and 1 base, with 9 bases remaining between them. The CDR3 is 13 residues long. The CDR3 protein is CASLGDSNQPQHF. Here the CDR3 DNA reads TGTGCCAGCCTAGGGGACAGCAATCAGCCCCAGCATTTT.

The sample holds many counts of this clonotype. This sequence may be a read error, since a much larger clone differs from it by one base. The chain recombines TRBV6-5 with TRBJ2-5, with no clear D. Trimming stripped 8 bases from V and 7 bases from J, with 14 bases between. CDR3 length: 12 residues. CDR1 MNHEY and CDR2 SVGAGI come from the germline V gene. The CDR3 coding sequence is TGTGCCAGCGAACGTCCGGATGGGACCCAGTACTTC. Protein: CASERPDGTQYF.

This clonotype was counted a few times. The CDR3 bases are TGTGCCAGCAGCCATACGACAGGGGATCCTTACGAGCAGTACTTC. It is translated as CASSHTTGDPYEQYF. V and J are TRBV3-1 and TRBJ2-7; TRBD1 matches 8 bases. The CDR3 runs to 15 residues. The V gene end was trimmed by 3 bases and the J gene end by 4 bases; junction bases not matched to a gene: 8. Germline CDR1 and CDR2: LGHDT and YNNKEL (reference sequence).